This T cell receptor (beta chain) is from a study of blood T cell repertoires in COVID-19. Study information: COVID-19 samples, acute and convalescent, were from the United States, Italy and Spain.

Authors' processing steps: Amplification of reference gene primers provided the estimated nucleated cell counts. This table comes from immunoSEQ multiplex PCR, and its TCRdb copy is limited to in-frame clones, with some not included. V, J and clone size are those of that table, while D and trimming were read from the DNA. This table holds approximately 180,000 clones, more than 70% found once. Across 20 to 25 US areas, participants ranged in age from about 18 to 100 years. CDR3 length: 14 amino acids. V shed 7 bases, J shed 7 bases, and the junction held 10 bases outside the gene matches. The germline gives CDR1 SQVTM, CDR2 ANQGSEA.

The chain joins TRBV29-1 to TRBJ1-4, with TRBD1 matching 9 bases. The sequencing sample was made of PBMCs or T cells enriched from blood (not recorded which). This TCR came from a man aged 35 to 55 who had recovered from COVID-19. The CDR3 DNA is TGCAGCGGCAGGTTAGGGACAGGGCCTGAAAAACTGTTTTTT. Residues: CSGRLGTGPEKLFF.